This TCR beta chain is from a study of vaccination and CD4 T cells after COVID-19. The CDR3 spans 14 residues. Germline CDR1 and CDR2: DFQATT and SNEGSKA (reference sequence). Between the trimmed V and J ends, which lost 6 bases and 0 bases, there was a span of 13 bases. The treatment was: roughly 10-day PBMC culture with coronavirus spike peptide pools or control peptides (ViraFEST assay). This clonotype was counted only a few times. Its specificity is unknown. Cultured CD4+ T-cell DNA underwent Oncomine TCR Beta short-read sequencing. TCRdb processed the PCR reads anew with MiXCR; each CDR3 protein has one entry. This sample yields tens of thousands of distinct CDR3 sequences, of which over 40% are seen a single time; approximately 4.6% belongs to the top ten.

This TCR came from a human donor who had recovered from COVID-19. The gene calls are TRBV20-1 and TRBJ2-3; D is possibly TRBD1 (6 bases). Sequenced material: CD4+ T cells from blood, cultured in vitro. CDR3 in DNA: TGCAGTGCCCCTCGGACAGCTAGCACAGATACGCAGTATTTT. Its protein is CSAPRTASTDTQYF.